This TCR beta chain was recorded in a study of cytomegalovirus exposure and HLA in healthy donors. With respect to this clone: Its target is unknown.

Study outcomes and limitations: High specificity and sensitivity for cytomegalovirus status were reported for the classifier. Analysis performed later found 16,951 TCR beta sequences associated with HLA alleles at 0.05 false discovery rate. When the data were analyzed later, several of the most significant clusters appeared to be linked to common viral pathogens.

A multiplex PCR was run with 60 Vbeta primers and 13 Jbeta primers. Some clones are missing from TCRdb's copy, which holds only in-frame ones; the method was immunoSEQ multiplex PCR. The data show roughly 150,000 clones, with 65% to 80% seen just once and approximately 3% held by the top ten. The germline V gene has CDR1 GTSNPN and CDR2 SVGIG (reference sequence). This CDR3 spans 14 amino acids. The V and J ends lost 3 bases and 3 bases respectively, with 15 bases between them. Sequencing input: PBMCs. This clonotype was obtained from a male donor in good health and CMV-seronegative. J is TRBJ2-7 and V is TRBV30; D ambiguous. DNA of the CDR3: TGTGCCTGGAGCCCTAGAGGTCCCTACTACGAGCAGTACTTC. Translating gives CAWSPRGPYYEQYF.